The source of this T cell receptor beta chain is a study of blood T cells in healthy people across ages. Overall study results and limits: Long-lived donors had more naive CD4+ cells and higher diversity than aged donors.

Through a sample-barcoded 5' primer and a J-beta primer mix, a second PCR was run for roughly 7 to 12 cycles. A template-switch adaptor containing 12 random nucleotides labeled each cDNA molecule. Each CDR3 protein gets one entry after TCRdb re-called the 5' RACE reads with MiXCR. The repertoire has about 1.8 million distinct CDR3 sequences, 49% of them found once; the top ten carry approximately 2.1%. This CDR3 region has 15 residues. To note about this clonotype: The target antigen is unknown. A junction boundary mismatches the germline segment, possibly from a read error.

In each sample, at least 7 million PBMCs were isolated. No fewer than 5 micrograms of total RNA were isolated from every sample. The chain couples TRBV12-3 or TRBV12-4 to TRBJ2-5, with TRBD1 matching 7 bases. The receptor's source is a middle-aged woman in good health. Sequenced: blood. Here the CDR3 DNA reads TGTGCCTGCAGTTCATTCGGGACAGCCCAAGAGACCCAGTACTTC. It translates to CACSSFGTAQETQYF.